This entry describes one TCR beta chain. Its antigen is as yet unknown. The CDR3 is made up of 15 amino acids. Deletions cut 6 bases from V and 0 bases from J, with 14 bases between. Germline CDR1 is PRHDT and CDR2 is FYEKMQ (reference sequence). This entry is derived from a study of radiotherapy plus CTLA-4 blockade in lung cancer. Overall study findings and caveats: Together with interferon-beta, which increased in serum after radiation, early dynamic changes in blood T cell clones were reportedly the best predictors of response.

Using immunoSEQ multiplex PCR, the repertoire was profiled, and TCRdb retains in-frame clones only, with some absent. Of roughly 120,000 clones in the sample, 70% to 85% were seen once. Those with chemo-refractory metastatic non-small-cell lung cancer were treated with focal radiation combined with CTLA-4 blockade using ipilimumab. V and J are TRBV13 and TRBJ1-2; D gene uncertain. This TCR derives from a human donor with non-small cell lung cancer that progressed on radiotherapy plus ipilimumab. Some clones in this sample may be carry-over from other donors' samples. The source material was peripheral blood, sampled from a patient treated with radiotherapy plus ipilimumab. The CDR3 region has the DNA TGTGCCAGCAGTGCTCGGGTGGGCGCTAACTATGGCTACACCTTC. As protein: CASSARVGANYGYTF.